One and the same sample provided the 8 T cell receptor beta chains below, sequenced in a study of beta chain features in type 1 diabetes. Study results and caveats: Moderately but significantly shorter TCRB CDR3s were found in Type 1 diabetes patients in all four CD4+ subsets.

Their target antigens are unknown. TCRB transcripts that were expressed got sequenced, as all of the isolated RNA had been reverse transcribed. Measured with immunoSEQ multiplex PCR; TCRdb has only the in-frame clones, and not every one. The repertoire holds hundreds of thousands of clones, with over 12% as singletons. The sample consisted of naive CD4+ T cells from blood. The receptors shown here come from a man aged 18-30 years with type 1 diabetes.

This clone has only a few counts. The chain carries TRBV6-6 and TRBJ1-1, with D perhaps TRBD1 (5 bases). Germline lookup yields CDR1 MNHNY and CDR2 SVGAGI (reference sequence). Trimming removed 4 bases from V and 3 bases from J, with 12 bases in between. This CDR3 region has 14 residues. The CDR3 here is CASSSTVRDTEAFF. CDR3 DNA sequence: TGTGCCAGCAGTTCGACAGTGAGGGACACTGAAGCTTTCTTT.

V usage is TRBV4-3 and J usage is TRBJ1-4, with D hard to call. This CDR3 has 15 residues. V lost 1 base and J lost 8, with 14 bases in between. The germline gives CDR1 LGHNA, CDR2 YSLEER. CDR3 sequence (DNA): TGCGCCAGCAGCCAAGGGGCCGCAGGTCGGGAAAAACTGTTTTTT. This sequence encodes CASSQGAAGREKLFF.

This clone was recorded a few times. This may stem from a read error, because a much larger clone lies one nucleotide away. The chain is built from TRBV27 and TRBJ2-5; D gene ambiguous. The CDR3 is 11 residues long. Germline assignment: CDR1 MNHEY and CDR2 SMNVEV (reference sequence). V was trimmed by 6 bases and J by 3 bases, leaving 5 bases between them. The CDR3 is CASSFEETQYF. CDR3 sequence (DNA): TGTGCCAGCAGCTTTGAAGAGACCCAGTACTTC.

The chain employs TRBV2 and TRBJ1-5; D call uncertain. The CDR3 runs to 13 residues. Germline loops: CDR1 SNHLY, CDR2 FYNNEI. V was shortened by 6 bases and J by 5 bases, with 11 bases between the two germline ends. CDR3 residues: CASRDLVHQPQHF. DNA for the CDR3: TGTGCCAGCAGGGACCTCGTCCATCAGCCCCAGCATTTT.

For this clone: The same CDR3 is also encoded by other DNA sequences in this sample. V gene TRBV7-2 combines with J gene TRBJ1-2; D may be TRBD1 (6 bases). This CDR3 contains 13 residues. Germline-derived CDR1 and CDR2 are SGHTA and FQGNSA. Deletions cut 5 bases from V and 2 bases from J, with 9 bases between. CDR3 DNA: TGTGCCAGCAGCCGAGACAGGAACTATGGCTACACCTTC. Its protein is CASSRDRNYGYTF.

The chain has TRBV29-1 and TRBJ1-1, with 7 bases that match TRBD1. Trimming cost V 6 bases and J 0 bases; bases outside gene matches: 7. The CDR3 length is 14 residues. Germline loops: CDR1 SQVTM, CDR2 ANQGSEA. CDR3 region: CSVVGQPMNTEAFF. CDR3 sequence (DNA): TGCAGCGTGGTGGGACAGCCCATGAACACTGAAGCTTTCTTT. Based on the CDR3 plus reference TRBV29-1 and TRBJ1-1, the full variable domain is SAVISQKPSRDICQRGTSLTIQCQVDSQVTMMFWYRQQPGQSLTLIATANQGSEATYESGFVIDKFPISRPNLTFSTLTVSNMSPEDSSIYLCSVVGQPMNTEAFFGQGTRLTVV.

The chain employs TRBV7-2 and TRBJ1-2; D call uncertain. Per the germline V gene, CDR1 is SGHTA and CDR2 is FQGNSA. V lost 8 bases to trimming and J lost 6 bases, with 16 bases between them. The CDR3 extends over 13 amino acids. Written as DNA, the CDR3 is TGTGCCAGCGATTCTAGGAGGGTCAATGGCTACACCTTC. This gives the protein CASDSRRVNGYTF.

The chain employs TRBV4-3 and TRBJ1-2; D may be TRBD1 (6 bases). CDR1 LGHNA and CDR2 YSLEER come from the germline V gene. The CDR3 runs 14 residues. V lost 1 base, J lost 4 bases, and 10 bases lay in between. The CDR3 nucleotides read TGCGCCAGCAGCCAAGGGAGGGGGGCCTATGGCTACACCTTC. Protein: CASSQGRGAYGYTF.